These T cell receptor beta chains were read from a single sample in a study of T cell responses to AZD1222 COVID-19 vaccine. The data were produced by immunoSEQ multiplex PCR, yet TCRdb's version contains in-frame clones alone and is incomplete. The sample contains about 150,000 clones, approximately 90% of which appear only once. The sequencing here drew on peripheral blood, taken 28 days after the second AZD1222 dose. These receptors originate from an adult who received the AZD1222 COVID-19 vaccine. Each CDR3 is given with its conserved first and last residue. A D gene is named only where the DNA matches it firmly. Only some rows state a clone size, as once, few, many or a class for expanded clones.

d_gene,v_gene,j_gene,abundance,CDR3aa,CDR3nt
-,TRBV12-3/TRBV12-4,TRBJ1-2,few,CASSFLGYTF,TGTGCCAGCAGTTTCCTTGGCTACACCTTC
-,TRBV4-3,TRBJ1-1,-,CASSQLQGPMNTEAFF,TGCGCCAGCAGCCAGTTACAGGGACCTATGAACACTGAAGCTTTCTTT
TRBD1,TRBV7-2,TRBJ1-2,-,CASSLATGTNYGYTF,TGTGCCAGCAGCTTAGCGACAGGGACTAACTATGGCTACACCTTC
-,TRBV5-3,TRBJ1-1,few,CARSPRTARYMNTEAFF,TGTGCCAGAAGCCCTAGGACGGCTAGATACATGAACACTGAAGCTTTCTTT
-,TRBV28,TRBJ2-7,-,CASRQRIWPSYEQYF,TGTGCCAGCAGACAAAGGATTTGGCCCTCCTACGAGCAGTACTTC
-,TRBV7-2,TRBJ2-3,-,CASSSATPRPTDTQYF,TGTGCCAGCAGCTCCGCCACCCCAAGGCCCACAGATACGCAGTATTTT
-,TRBV3-1/TRBV3-2,TRBJ2-5,-,CASSHRRNQETQYF,TGTGCCAGCAGCCATCGCAGGAACCAAGAGACCCAGTACTTC
TRBD2,TRBV6-4,TRBJ2-1,-,CAITGLAGADEQFF,TGTGCCATCACGGGACTAGCGGGAGCGGATGAGCAGTTCTTC
-,TRBV19,TRBJ2-7,-,CASKVWDKGIYEQYF,TGTGCCAGTAAGGTGTGGGACAAGGGTATCTACGAGCAGTACTTC
-,TRBV24-1,TRBJ2-7,few,CATSDGDSYEQYF,TGTGCCACCAGTGATGGAGACAGCTACGAGCAGTACTTC
TRBD2,TRBV11-2,TRBJ2-7,-,CASSLEPASGDLAASEQYF,TGTGCCAGCAGCTTAGAGCCAGCAAGCGGCGATCTAGCGGCCAGCGAGCAGTACTTC
-,TRBV10-3,TRBJ1-3,-,CAISEHDISGNTIYF,TGTGCCATCAGTGAGCATGACATCTCCGGAAACACCATATATTTT
-,TRBV7-9,TRBJ1-1,-,CASGSVADGTEAFF,TGTGCCAGCGGAAGCGTGGCCGACGGCACTGAAGCTTTCTTT
TRBD1,TRBV6-4,TRBJ2-2,-,CASSVKQGATGELFF,TGTGCCAGCAGTGTCAAACAGGGGGCCACCGGGGAGCTGTTTTTT
TRBD1,TRBV29-1,TRBJ1-1,-,CSGSLTGTEAFF,TGCAGCGGCTCCTTGACAGGGACTGAAGCTTTCTTT
TRBD1,TRBV6-5,TRBJ1-2,-,CASSTPDRDNYGYTF,TGTGCCAGCAGTACACCCGACAGGGACAACTATGGCTACACCTTC
TRBD2,TRBV5-6,TRBJ2-1,-,CASSLILAGVGNEQFF,TGTGCCAGCAGCCTGATTCTAGCGGGAGTGGGCAATGAGCAGTTCTTC
TRBD1,TRBV18,TRBJ1-4,-,CASSQDRKKLFF,TGTGCCAGCTCACAGGACAGGAAAAAACTGTTTTTT
TRBD1,TRBV6-5,TRBJ2-7,-,CASSLGQDYEQYF,TGTGCCAGCAGTCTGGGACAGGACTACGAGCAGTACTTC
TRBD2,TRBV5-1,TRBJ2-1,-,CASSAASGASGRNYNEQFF,TGCGCCAGCAGCGCCGCCTCCGGGGCTAGCGGGAGGAATTACAATGAGCAGTTCTTC
-,TRBV7-2,TRBJ1-1,-,CASSSGAGTYTEAFF,TGTGCCAGCAGCTCCGGGGCAGGGACTTACACTGAAGCTTTCTTT
TRBD1,TRBV5-1,TRBJ1-2,-,CASSLVATGGSGYTF,TGCGCCAGCAGCTTGGTGGCGACAGGGGGCTCTGGCTACACCTTC
-,TRBV7-9,TRBJ2-2,once,CASSSPSDFYTGELFF,TGTGCCAGCAGCTCCCCTTCAGATTTCTACACCGGGGAGCTGTTTTTT
-,TRBV3-1/TRBV3-2,TRBJ2-1,-,CASSLGRVSYNEQFF,TGTGCCAGCAGCTTAGGACGGGTGAGCTACAATGAGCAGTTCTTC
-,TRBV18,TRBJ1-1,-,CASSPGMNTEAFF,TGTGCCAGCTCACCGGGGATGAACACTGAAGCTTTCTTT
-,TRBV29-1,TRBJ1-1,-,CSVALGGYEAFF,TGCAGCGTCGCCCTGGGGGGGTATGAAGCTTTCTTT